One sample yielded the 12 T cell receptor beta chains listed below, sequenced in a study of cytomegalovirus exposure and HLA in healthy donors. The PCR was carried out with 60 Vbeta primers and 13 Jbeta primers. TCRdb's copy holds only in-frame clones and misses some; the assay was immunoSEQ multiplex PCR. Of more than 95,000 clones listed, roughly 85% are singletons. The specimen was PBMCs. Every receptor here comes from a man aged 60 to 75 in good health and CMV-seropositive.

The V gene is TRBV5-1, the J gene TRBJ2-7; D perhaps matches TRBD2 (6 bases). This CDR3 comprises 14 residues. Germline-derived CDR1 and CDR2 are SGHRS and YFSETQ. V gave up 0 bases and J gave up 7 bases, with 14 bases separating them. Here the CDR3 DNA reads TGCGCCAGCAGCTTGGGGAGGGCCGCGGGGGAGCAGTACTTC. It codes for CASSLGRAAGEQYF.

The chain couples TRBV9 to TRBJ1-2; TRBD1 might be the D (6 bases). Between the trimmed V and J ends, which lost 4 bases and 4 bases, there was a span of 8 bases. The CDR3 has 12 amino acids. Germline V lookup: CDR1 SGDLS, CDR2 YYNGEE. CDR3 bases: TGTGCCAGCAGCCCGGACAGCTATGGCTACACCTTC. It specifies CASSPDSYGYTF. Full variable domain (remainder filled in from reference TRBV9 and TRBJ1-2): DSGVTQTPKHLITATGQRVTLRCSPRSGDLSVYWYQQSLDQGLQFLIQYYNGEERAKGNILERFSAQQFPDLHSELNLSSLELGDSALYFCASSPDSYGYTFGSGTRLTVV.

CDR3: CSVVVAGEVGETQYF. Written as DNA, the CDR3 is TGCAGCGTTGTCGTAGCGGGGGAGGTTGGAGAGACCCAGTACTTC. V is TRBV29-1 and J is TRBJ2-5, with 9 bases aligning to TRBD2. Trimming cost V 4 bases and J 4 bases; bases outside gene matches: 10. In germline, CDR1 is SQVTM, CDR2 ANQGSEA. The CDR3 runs 15 residues.

The chain recombines TRBV5-1 with TRBJ1-1; 8 bases map to TRBD1. CDR1 and CDR2 from the germline V gene are SGHRS and YFSETQ. The CDR3 extends over 15 amino acids. V lost 1 base, J lost 4 bases, and 6 bases stayed unmatched. This CDR3 is CASSLSGGAGTEAFF. The DNA for the CDR3 is TGCGCCAGCAGCTTGTCAGGGGGCGCGGGCACTGAAGCTTTCTTT.

This clone was counted between two and nine times. This chain connects TRBV30 to TRBJ1-2; TRBD1 might be the D (5 bases). This CDR3 comprises 12 residues. CDR1 and CDR2 (germline): GTSNPN, SVGIG (reference sequence). V was cut by 0 bases and J by 8 bases, with 10 bases left in between. The CDR3 loop reads CAWSVRGRGYTF. The CDR3 DNA is TGTGCCTGGAGTGTACGGGGGAGGGGCTACACCTTC.

This clone appeared a few times. This chain joins TRBV19 and TRBJ1-2; 7 positions match TRBD1. Germline V gives CDR1 LNHDA, CDR2 SQIVND (reference sequence). The CDR3 runs 12 residues. V dropped 3 bases and J dropped 11; count of bases not matched to a gene: 6. The DNA for the CDR3 is TGTGCCAGTAGTATGGGAGACAGGGCATACACCTTC. Its protein is CASSMGDRAYTF.

This clone was detected a few times. The chain recombines TRBV10-1 with TRBJ2-7, with 8 bases identical to TRBD1. The CDR3 covers 14 residues. Losses at the gene ends were 5 bases for V and 6 bases for J; bases not matched to a gene: 9. Germline-derived CDR1 and CDR2 are WNHNN and SYGVQD (reference sequence). The CDR3 nucleotides are TGCGCCAGCAGTAGCGGACAGGGTTTCGTCGAGCAGTACTTC. Translation: CASSSGQGFVEQYF.

The DNA for the CDR3 is TGTGCCAGCAGCCAAGAAGGCGGGGCCTCAGGGGGCTACTACGAGCAGTACTTC. This gives the protein CASSQEGGASGGYYEQYF. The V call is TRBV4-2, the J call TRBJ2-5, with 8 bases identical to TRBD1. The J call could be wrong; TRBJ2-7 is a better fit for the DNA end. The CDR3 is made up of 18 amino acids. CDR1 is LGHNA and CDR2 is YNFKEQ in the germline V gene.

V gene TRBV19 combines with J gene TRBJ2-7; 8 nucleotides line up with TRBD1. The V gene end was trimmed by 1 base and the J gene end by 2 bases; junction bases not matched to a gene: 4. Germline-derived CDR1 and CDR2 are LNHDA and SQIVND (reference sequence). The CDR3 is 15 residues long. The CDR3, as DNA: TGTGCCAGTAGTATAGGACAGGGGTTCGCCTACGAGCAGTACTTC. This translates into CASSIGQGFAYEQYF. The entire variable domain, with the rest obtained from reference TRBV19 and TRBJ2-7, is as follows: DGGITQSPKYLFRKEGQNVTLSCEQNLNHDAMYWYRQDPGQGLRLIYYSQIVNDFQKGDIAEGYSVSREKKESFPLTVTSAQKNPTAFYLCASSIGQGFAYEQYFGPGTRLTVT.

The chain uses TRBV7-8 and TRBJ2-5, with D unclear. The DNA end lines up better with TRBJ2-7; the J call may be wrong. The germline V gene has CDR1 SGHVS and CDR2 FQNEAQ. The CDR3 consists of 14 residues. DNA of the CDR3: TGTGCCAGCAGCTTAGGTCCAGGTTCCTACGAGCAGTACTTC. Translated: CASSLGPGSYEQYF.

This chain joins TRBV10-3 and TRBJ1-1, with D unresolved. CDR1 ENHRY and CDR2 SYGVKD come from the germline V gene. V was shortened by 0 bases and J by 4 bases, with 15 bases between the two germline ends. The CDR3 is 16 residues long. DNA of the CDR3: TGTGCCATCAGTGAGTCGAAGGGCCCGGGAAGCACTGAAGCTTTCTTT. Its protein is CAISESKGPGSTEAFF.

The rearrangement links TRBV6-5 to TRBJ1-1; D gene uncertain. Germline loops: CDR1 MNHEY, CDR2 SVGAGI. The CDR3 sequence is 14 residues long. The germline V and J ends were trimmed by 0 bases and 11 bases, with 16 bases remaining between them. CDR3 sequence reads: CASSYSVKGGGAFF. The CDR3 nucleotides read TGTGCCAGCAGTTACTCTGTAAAGGGTGGCGGGGCTTTCTTT.